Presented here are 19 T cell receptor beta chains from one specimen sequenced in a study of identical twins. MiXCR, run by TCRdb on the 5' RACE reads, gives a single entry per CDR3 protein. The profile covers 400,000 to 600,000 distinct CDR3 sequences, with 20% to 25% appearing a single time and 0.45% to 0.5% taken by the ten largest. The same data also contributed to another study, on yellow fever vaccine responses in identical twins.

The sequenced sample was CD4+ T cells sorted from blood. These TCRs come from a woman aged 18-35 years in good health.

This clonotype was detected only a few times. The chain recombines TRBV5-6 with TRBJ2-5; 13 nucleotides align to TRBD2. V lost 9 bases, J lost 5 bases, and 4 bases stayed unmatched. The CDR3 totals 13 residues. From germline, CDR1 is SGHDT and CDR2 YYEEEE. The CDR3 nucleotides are TGTGCCACTTCGACTAGCGGGAGGGAGACCCAGTACTTC. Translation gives CATSTSGRETQYF.

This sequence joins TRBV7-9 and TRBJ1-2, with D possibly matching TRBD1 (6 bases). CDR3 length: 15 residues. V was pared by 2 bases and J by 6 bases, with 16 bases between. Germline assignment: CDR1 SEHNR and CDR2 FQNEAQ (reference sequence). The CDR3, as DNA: TGTGCCAGCAGCTTATTTTTCGGGGGGGCGGATGGCTACACCTTC. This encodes CASSLFFGGADGYTF.

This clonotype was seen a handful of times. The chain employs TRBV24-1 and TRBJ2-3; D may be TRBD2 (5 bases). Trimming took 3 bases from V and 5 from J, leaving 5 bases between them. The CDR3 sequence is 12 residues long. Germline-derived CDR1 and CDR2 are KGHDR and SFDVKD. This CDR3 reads CATSDGGDTQYF. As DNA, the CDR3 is TGTGCCACCAGTGATGGAGGAGATACGCAGTATTTT.

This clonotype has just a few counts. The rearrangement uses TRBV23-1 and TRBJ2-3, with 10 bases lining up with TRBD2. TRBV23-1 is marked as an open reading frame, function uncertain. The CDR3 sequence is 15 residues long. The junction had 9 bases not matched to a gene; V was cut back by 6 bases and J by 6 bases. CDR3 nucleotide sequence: TGCGCCAGCAGACCAGCGGGGGGGGACCGGGATACGCAGTATTTT. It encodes CASRPAGGDRDTQYF.

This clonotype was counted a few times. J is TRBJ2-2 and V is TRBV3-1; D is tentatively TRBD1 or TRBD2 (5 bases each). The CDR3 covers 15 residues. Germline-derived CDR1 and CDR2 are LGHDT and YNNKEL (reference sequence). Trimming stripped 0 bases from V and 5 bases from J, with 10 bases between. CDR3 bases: TGTGCCAGCAGCCAAGATTTTGGGGGAACCGGGGAGCTGTTTTTT. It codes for CASSQDFGGTGELFF.

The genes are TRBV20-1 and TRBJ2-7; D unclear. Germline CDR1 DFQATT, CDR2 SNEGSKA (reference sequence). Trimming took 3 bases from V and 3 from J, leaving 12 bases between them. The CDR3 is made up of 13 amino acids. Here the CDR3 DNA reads TGCAGTGCTAGTAGCAAAGGAGTCTACGAGCAGTACTTC. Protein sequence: CSASSKGVYEQYF.

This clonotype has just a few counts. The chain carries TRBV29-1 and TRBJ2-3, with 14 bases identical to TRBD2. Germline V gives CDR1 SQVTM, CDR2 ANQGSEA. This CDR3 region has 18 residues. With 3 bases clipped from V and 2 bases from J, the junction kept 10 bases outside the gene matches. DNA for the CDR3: TGCAGCGTTGATTTGGGACTAGCGGGAGATGGGTTCACAGATACGCAGTATTTT. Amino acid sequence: CSVDLGLAGDGFTDTQYF.

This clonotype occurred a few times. The chain's CDR3 is CASSLEPGGWETQYF. The DNA for the CDR3 is TGTGCCAGCAGCTTGGAACCGGGAGGTTGGGAGACCCAGTACTTC. This sequence joins TRBV7-6 and TRBJ2-5; TRBD2 matches 7 bases. CDR3 length: 15 amino acids. Germline-derived CDR1 and CDR2 are SGHVS and FNYEAQ. V was pared by 3 bases and J by 5 bases, with 9 bases of the junction left unmatched.

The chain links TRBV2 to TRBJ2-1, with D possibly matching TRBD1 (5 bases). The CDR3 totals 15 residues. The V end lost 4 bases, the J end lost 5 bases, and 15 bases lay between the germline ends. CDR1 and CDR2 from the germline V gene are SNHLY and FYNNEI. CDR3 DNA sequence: TGTGCCAGCAGTGTTTTGACTGTAGGGGACAATGAGCAGTTCTTC. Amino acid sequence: CASSVLTVGDNEQFF.

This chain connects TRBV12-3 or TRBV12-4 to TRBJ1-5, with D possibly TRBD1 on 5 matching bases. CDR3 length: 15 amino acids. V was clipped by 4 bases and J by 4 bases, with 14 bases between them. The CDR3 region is CASSSTGTQNQPQHF. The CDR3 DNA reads TGTGCCAGCAGTTCCACGGGGACCCAAAATCAGCCCCAGCATTTT.

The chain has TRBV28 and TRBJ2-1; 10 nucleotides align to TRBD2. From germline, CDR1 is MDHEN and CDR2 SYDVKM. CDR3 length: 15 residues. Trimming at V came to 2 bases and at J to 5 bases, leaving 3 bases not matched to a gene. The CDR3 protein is CASSLQLAGHNEQFF. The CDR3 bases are TGTGCCAGCAGTTTACAACTAGCGGGACACAATGAGCAGTTCTTC.

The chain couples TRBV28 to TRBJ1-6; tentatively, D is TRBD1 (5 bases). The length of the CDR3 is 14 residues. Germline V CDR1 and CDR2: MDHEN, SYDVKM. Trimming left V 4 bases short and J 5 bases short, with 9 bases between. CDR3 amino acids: CASSSGLNNSPLHF. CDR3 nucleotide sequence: TGTGCCAGCAGTTCGGGGCTGAATAATTCACCCCTCCACTTT.

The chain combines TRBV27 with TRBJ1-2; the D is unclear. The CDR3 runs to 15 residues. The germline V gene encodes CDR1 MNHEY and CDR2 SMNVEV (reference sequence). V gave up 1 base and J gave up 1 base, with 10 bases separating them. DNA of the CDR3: TGTGCCAGCAGTTTATTGGGATACGATAACTATGGCTACACCTTC. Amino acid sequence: CASSLLGYDNYGYTF.

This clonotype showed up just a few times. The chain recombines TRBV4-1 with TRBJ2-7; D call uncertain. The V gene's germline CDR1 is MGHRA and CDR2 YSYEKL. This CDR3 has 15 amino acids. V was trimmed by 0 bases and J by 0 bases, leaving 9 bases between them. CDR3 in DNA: TGCGCCAGCAGCCAAGACTACTTTAGCTCCTACGAGCAGTACTTC. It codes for CASSQDYFSSYEQYF.

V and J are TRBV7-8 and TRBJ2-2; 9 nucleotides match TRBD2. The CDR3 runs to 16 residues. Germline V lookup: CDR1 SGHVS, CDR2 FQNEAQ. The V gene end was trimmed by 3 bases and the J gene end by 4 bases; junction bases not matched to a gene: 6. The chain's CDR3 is CASSLPGLASTGELFF. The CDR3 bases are TGTGCCAGCAGCTTGCCGGGACTAGCAAGCACCGGGGAGCTGTTTTTT.

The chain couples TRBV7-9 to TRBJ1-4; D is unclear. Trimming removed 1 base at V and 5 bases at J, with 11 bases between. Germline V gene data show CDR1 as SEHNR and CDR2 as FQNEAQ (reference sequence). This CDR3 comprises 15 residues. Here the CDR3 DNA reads TGTGCCAGCAGCTTAGAGTACGGCCCGAATGAAAAACTGTTTTTT. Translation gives CASSLEYGPNEKLFF.

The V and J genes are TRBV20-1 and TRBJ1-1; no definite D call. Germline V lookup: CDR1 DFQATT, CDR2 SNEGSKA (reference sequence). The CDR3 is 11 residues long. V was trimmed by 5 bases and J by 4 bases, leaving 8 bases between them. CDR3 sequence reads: CSAALGTEAFF. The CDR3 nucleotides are TGCAGTGCTGCCCTCGGCACTGAAGCTTTCTTT.

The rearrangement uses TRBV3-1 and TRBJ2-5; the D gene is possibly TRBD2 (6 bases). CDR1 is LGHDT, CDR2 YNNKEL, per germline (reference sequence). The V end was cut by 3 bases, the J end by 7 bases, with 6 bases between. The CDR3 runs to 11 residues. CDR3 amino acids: CASSQEGTQYF. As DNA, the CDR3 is TGTGCCAGCAGCCAGGAGGGGACCCAGTACTTC.

This chain's CDR3 is CSVRVSGVEKLFF. The CDR3 region has the DNA TGCAGCGTTAGGGTCTCAGGGGTTGAAAAACTGTTTTTT. This rearrangement joins TRBV29-1 to TRBJ1-4; D may be TRBD1 (6 bases). CDR1 SQVTM and CDR2 ANQGSEA come from the germline V gene. The CDR3 totals 13 residues. The V and J ends lost 5 bases and 7 bases respectively, with 14 bases between them.